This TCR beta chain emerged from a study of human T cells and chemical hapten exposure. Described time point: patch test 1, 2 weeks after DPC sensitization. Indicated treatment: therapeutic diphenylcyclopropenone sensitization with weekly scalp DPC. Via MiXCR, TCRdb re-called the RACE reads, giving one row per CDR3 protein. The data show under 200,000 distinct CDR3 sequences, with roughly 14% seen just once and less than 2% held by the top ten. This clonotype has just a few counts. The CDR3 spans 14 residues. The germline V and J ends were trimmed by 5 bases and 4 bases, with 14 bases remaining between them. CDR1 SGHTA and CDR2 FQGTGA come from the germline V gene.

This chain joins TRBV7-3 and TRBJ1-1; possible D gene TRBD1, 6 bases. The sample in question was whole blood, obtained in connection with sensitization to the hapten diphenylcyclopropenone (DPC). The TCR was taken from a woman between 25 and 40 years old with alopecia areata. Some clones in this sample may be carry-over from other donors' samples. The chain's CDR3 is CASSQQGGSTEAFF. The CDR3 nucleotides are TGTGCCAGCAGCCAACAGGGAGGGAGCACTGAAGCTTTCTTT.